These T cell receptor beta chains were read from a single sample in a study of cytomegalovirus exposure and HLA in healthy donors. Repertoires were generated with immunoSEQ multiplex PCR, while TCRdb's copy carries only in-frame clones and drops some. In the table there are 150,000 to 200,000 clones, about 88% of which are singletons. Sequenced: PBMCs. The receptors stem from a woman younger than 30 in good health and CMV-seronegative. The CDR3 runs from the conserved cysteine through the conserved F or W. The order of the fields is clone size, D gene, J gene, V gene, CDR3 protein, CDR3 DNA. D genes are given only for firm matches. Only some rows state a clone size, as once, few, many or a class for expanded clones.

. | TRBD1 | TRBJ2-7 | TRBV5-6 | CASSSRRTGSNEQYF | TGTGCCAGCAGCTCCCGTCGGACAGGGTCAAACGAGCAGTACTTC
. | . | TRBJ2-1 | TRBV7-3 | CASSLNIGSGRSYNEQFF | TGTGCCAGCAGCTTAAACATCGGTAGCGGACGTTCTTACAATGAGCAGTTCTTC
. | . | TRBJ1-3 | TRBV5-1 | CASSSNGNTIYF | TGCGCCAGCAGCTCTAACGGAAACACCATATATTTT
. | TRBD1 | TRBJ1-4 | TRBV5-4 | CASSLKTGDEKLFF | TGTGCCAGCAGCTTAAAGACAGGGGATGAAAAACTGTTTTTT
few | . | TRBJ1-1 | TRBV5-8 | CASSFDRLNTEAFF | TGTGCCAGCAGCTTTGACAGACTGAACACTGAAGCTTTCTTT
. | TRBD1 | TRBJ1-2 | TRBV7-9 | CASTPPNRGMDGYTF | TGTGCCAGCACCCCTCCTAACAGGGGAATGGATGGCTACACCTTC
once | TRBD2 | TRBJ2-7 | TRBV4-2 | CASSQGVGGAYEQYF | TGTGCCAGCAGCCAAGGGGTCGGGGGGGCCTACGAGCAGTACTTC
. | TRBD2 | TRBJ2-3 | TRBV19 | CASSAVIAGSDTQYF | TGTGCCAGTAGCGCGGTGATAGCGGGATCAGATACGCAGTATTTT
. | . | TRBJ1-5 | TRBV27 | CASSSQTTRRGQPQHF | TGTGCCAGCAGTTCACAGACGACCCGTAGGGGTCAGCCCCAGCATTTT
few | . | TRBJ1-1 | TRBV2 | CASSGDGRDTEAFF | TGTGCCAGCAGTGGGGACGGGAGAGACACTGAAGCTTTCTTT
few | . | TRBJ2-7 | TRBV2 | CASSESGGPPYEQYF | TGTGCCAGCAGTGAGTCCGGGGGGCCTCCCTACGAGCAGTACTTC
. | TRBD1 | TRBJ1-5 | TRBV6-1 | CASSDSGGNSFNQPQHF | TGTGCCAGCAGTGATTCAGGGGGGAATTCTTTCAATCAGCCCCAGCATTTT
once | . | TRBJ1-5 | TRBV30 | CAWSAQDNQPQHF | TGTGCCTGGAGTGCACAGGACAATCAGCCCCAGCATTTT
. | . | TRBJ1-2 | TRBV7-2 | CASSLLGANYGYTF | TGTGCCAGCAGCCTCCTCGGGGCTAACTATGGCTACACCTTC
. | . | TRBJ2-7 | TRBV2 | CASSGDLTYEQYF | TGTGCCAGCAGTGGGGACTTAACCTACGAGCAGTACTTC
. | TRBD1 | TRBJ1-2 | TRBV6-5 | CASRNGQVFGYTF | TGTGCCAGCAGAAACGGACAGGTCTTTGGCTACACCTTC